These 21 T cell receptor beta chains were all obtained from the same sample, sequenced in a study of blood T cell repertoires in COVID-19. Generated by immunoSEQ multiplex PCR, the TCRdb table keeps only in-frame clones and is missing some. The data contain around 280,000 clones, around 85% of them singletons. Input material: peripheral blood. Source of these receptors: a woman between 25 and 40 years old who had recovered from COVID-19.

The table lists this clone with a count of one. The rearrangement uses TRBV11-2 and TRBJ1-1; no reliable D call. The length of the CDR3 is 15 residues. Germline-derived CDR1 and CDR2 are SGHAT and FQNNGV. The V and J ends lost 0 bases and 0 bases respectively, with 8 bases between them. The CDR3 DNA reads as TGTGCCAGCAGCTTAGAGGGCAGTCTGAACACTGAAGCTTTCTTT. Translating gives CASSLEGSLNTEAFF.

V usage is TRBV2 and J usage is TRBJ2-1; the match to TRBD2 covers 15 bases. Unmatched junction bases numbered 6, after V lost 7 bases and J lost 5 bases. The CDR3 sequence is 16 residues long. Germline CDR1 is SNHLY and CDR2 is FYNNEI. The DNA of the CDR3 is TGTGCCAGCAAGCGGGGACTAGCGGGAGGTAACAATGAGCAGTTCTTC. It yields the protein CASKRGLAGGNNEQFF.

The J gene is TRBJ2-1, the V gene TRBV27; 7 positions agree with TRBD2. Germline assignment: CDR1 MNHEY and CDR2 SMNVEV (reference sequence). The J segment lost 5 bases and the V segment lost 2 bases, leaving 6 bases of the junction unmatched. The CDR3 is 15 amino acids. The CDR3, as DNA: TGTGCCAGCAGTTTACTGGCGGGAGAGAACAATGAGCAGTTCTTC. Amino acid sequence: CASSLLAGENNEQFF.

The CDR3 here is CATSDAGGQLGEQFF. Written as DNA, the CDR3 is TGTGCCACCAGTGATGCGGGGGGCCAGCTTGGTGAGCAGTTCTTC. The chain carries TRBV24-1 and TRBJ2-1; 8 positions match TRBD2. CDR1 is KGHDR, CDR2 SFDVKD, per germline. The ends lost 3 bases at V and 9 bases at J; junction bases unmatched: 9. The CDR3 runs to 15 residues.

This CDR3 is CASSEMQQGGEQYF. CDR3 DNA sequence: TGTGCCAGCAGTGAAATGCAACAGGGGGGCGAGCAGTACTTC. This rearrangement joins TRBV6-1 to TRBJ2-7, with 8 bases fitting TRBD1. This CDR3 has 14 amino acids. With V trimmed by 2 bases and J by 6 bases, 6 bases remained unmatched. In germline, CDR1 is MNHNS, CDR2 SASEGT.

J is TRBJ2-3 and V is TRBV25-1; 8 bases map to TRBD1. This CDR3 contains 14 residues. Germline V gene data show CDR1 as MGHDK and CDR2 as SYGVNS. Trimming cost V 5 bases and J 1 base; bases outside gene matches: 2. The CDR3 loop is CASSHRGGTDTQYF. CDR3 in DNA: TGTGCCAGCAGTCACAGGGGGGGCACAGATACGCAGTATTTT. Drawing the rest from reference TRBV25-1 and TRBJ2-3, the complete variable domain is EADIYQTPRYLVIGTGKKITLECSQTMGHDKMYWYQQDPGMELHLIHYSYGVNSTEKGDLSSESTVSRIRTEHFPLTLESARPSHTSQYLCASSHRGGTDTQYFGPGTRLTVL.

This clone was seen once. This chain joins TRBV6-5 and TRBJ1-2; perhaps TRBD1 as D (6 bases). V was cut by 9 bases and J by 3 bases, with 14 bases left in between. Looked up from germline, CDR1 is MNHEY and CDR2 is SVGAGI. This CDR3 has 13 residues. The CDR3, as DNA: TGTGCCAGTGGGGTGACAGGAGACTATGGCTACACCTTC. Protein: CASGVTGDYGYTF.

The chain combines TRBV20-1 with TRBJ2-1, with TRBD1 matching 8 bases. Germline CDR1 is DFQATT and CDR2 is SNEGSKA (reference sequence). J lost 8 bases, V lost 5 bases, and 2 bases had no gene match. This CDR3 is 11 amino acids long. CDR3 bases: TGCAGTGCTGCGACAGGGGATGAGCAGTTCTTC. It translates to CSAATGDEQFF.

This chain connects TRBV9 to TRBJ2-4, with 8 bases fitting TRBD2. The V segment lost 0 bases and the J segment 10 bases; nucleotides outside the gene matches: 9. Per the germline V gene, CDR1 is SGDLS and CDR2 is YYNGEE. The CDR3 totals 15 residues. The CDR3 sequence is CASSVGRESGSIQYF. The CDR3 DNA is TGTGCCAGCAGCGTAGGGAGGGAGAGCGGGAGTATTCAGTACTTC.

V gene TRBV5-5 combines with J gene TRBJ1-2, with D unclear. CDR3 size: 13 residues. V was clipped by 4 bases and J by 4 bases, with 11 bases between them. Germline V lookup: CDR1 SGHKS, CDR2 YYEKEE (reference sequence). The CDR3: CASSQRVTYGYTF. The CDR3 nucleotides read TGTGCCAGCAGCCAGAGGGTCACCTATGGCTACACCTTC.

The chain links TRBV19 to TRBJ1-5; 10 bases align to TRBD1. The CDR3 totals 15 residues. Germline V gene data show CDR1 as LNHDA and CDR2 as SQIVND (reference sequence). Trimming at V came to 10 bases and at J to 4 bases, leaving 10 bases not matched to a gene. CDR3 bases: TGTGCCACCAGGGGGAGGGGACAGGGGAATCAGCCCCAGCATTTT. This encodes CATRGRGQGNQPQHF.

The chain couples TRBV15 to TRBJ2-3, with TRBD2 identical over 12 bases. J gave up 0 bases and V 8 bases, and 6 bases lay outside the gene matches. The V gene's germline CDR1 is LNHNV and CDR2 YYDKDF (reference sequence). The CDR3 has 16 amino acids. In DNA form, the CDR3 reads TGTGCCACCTGGCTAGCGGGAGGGCCCAGCACAGATACGCAGTATTTT. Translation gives CATWLAGGPSTDTQYF.

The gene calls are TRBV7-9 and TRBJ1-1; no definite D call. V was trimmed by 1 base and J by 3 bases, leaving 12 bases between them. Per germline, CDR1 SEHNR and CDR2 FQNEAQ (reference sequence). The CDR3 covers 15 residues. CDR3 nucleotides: TGTGCCAGCAGCTTAGTATCGGGGAGGGACACTGAAGCTTTCTTT. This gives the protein CASSLVSGRDTEAFF.

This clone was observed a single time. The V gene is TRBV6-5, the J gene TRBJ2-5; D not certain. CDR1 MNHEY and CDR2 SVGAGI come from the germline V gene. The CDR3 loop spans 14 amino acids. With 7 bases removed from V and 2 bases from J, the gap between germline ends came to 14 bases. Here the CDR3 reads CASTARPGQETQYF. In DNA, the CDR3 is TGTGCCAGCACCGCCCGGCCAGGTCAAGAGACCCAGTACTTC.

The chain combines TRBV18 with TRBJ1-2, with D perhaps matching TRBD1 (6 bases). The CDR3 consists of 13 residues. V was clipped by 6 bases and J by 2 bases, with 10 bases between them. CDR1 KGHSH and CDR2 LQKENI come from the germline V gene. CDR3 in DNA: TGTGCCAGCTCCCCAGGGGAGAACTATGGCTACACCTTC. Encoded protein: CASSPGENYGYTF.

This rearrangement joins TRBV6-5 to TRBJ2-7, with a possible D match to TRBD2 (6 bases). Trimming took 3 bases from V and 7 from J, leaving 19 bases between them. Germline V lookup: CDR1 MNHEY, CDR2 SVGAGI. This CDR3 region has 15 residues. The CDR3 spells CASSYSPAGDGEQYF. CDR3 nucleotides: TGTGCCAGCAGTTATTCACCAGCGGGTGACGGGGAGCAGTACTTC.

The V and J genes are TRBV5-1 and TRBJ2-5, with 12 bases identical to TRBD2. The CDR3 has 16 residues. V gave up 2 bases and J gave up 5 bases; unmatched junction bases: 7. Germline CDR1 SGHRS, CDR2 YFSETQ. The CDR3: CASSFSSGGGKETQYF. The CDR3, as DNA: TGCGCCAGCAGCTTTTCTAGCGGGGGGGGCAAGGAGACCCAGTACTTC.

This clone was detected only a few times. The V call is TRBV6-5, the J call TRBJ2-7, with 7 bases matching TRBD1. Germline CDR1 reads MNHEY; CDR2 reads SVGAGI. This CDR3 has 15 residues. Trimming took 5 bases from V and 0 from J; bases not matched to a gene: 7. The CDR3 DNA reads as TGTGCCAGCAGTCGGGCGACAGGGAGCTCCTACGAGCAGTACTTC. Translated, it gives CASSRATGSSYEQYF.

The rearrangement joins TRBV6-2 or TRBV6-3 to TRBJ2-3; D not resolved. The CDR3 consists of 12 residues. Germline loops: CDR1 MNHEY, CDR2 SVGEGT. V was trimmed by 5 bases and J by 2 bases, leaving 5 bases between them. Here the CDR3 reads CASSRLTDTQYF. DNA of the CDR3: TGTGCCAGCAGTCGACTCACAGATACGCAGTATTTT.

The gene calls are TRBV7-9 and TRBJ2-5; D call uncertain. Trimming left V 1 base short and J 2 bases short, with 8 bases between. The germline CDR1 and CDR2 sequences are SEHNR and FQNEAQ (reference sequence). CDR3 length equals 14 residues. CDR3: CASSLVSQQETQYF. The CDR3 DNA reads TGTGCCAGCAGCTTAGTATCCCAGCAAGAGACCCAGTACTTC.

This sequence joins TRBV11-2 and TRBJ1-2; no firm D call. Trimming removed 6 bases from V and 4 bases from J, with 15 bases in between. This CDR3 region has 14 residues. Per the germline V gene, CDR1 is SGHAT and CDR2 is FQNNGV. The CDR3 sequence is CASRRVGTSYGYTF. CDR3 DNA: TGTGCCAGCAGGAGGGTGGGCACCTCCTATGGCTACACCTTC.